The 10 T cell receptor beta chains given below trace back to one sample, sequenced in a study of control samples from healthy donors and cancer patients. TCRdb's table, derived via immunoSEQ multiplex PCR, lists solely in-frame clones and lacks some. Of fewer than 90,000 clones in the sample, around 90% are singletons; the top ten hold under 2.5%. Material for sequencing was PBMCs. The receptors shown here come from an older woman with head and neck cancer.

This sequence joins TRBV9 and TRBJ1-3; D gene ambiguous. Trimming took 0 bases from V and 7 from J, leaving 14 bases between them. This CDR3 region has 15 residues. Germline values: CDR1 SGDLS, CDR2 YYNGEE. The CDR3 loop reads CASSVGINVENTIYF. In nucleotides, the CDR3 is TGTGCCAGCAGCGTAGGGATCAACGTTGAGAACACCATATATTTT.

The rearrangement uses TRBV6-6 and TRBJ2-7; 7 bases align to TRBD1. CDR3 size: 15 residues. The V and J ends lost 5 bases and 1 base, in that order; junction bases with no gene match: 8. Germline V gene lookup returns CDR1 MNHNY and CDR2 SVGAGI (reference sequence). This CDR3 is CASSPHRGASYEQYF. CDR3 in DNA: TGTGCCAGCAGTCCCCACAGGGGAGCATCCTACGAGCAGTACTTC.

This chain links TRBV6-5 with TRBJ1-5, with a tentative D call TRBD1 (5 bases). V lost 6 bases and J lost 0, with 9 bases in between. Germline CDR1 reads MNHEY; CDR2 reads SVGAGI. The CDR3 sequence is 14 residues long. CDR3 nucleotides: TGTGCCAGCAGCACCGACAGTAGCAATCAGCCCCAGCATTTT. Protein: CASSTDSSNQPQHF.

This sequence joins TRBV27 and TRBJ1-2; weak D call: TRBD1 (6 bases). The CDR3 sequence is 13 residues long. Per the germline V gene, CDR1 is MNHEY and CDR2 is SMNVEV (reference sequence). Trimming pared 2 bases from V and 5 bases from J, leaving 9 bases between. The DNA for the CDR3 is TGTGCCAGCAGTTTAAGGGGGTGGTATGGCTACACCTTC. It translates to CASSLRGWYGYTF.

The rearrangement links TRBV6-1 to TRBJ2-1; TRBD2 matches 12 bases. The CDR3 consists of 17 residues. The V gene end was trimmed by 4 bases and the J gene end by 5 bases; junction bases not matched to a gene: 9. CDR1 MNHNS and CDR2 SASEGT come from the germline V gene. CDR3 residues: CASSGPNLAGGDNEQFF. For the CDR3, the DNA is TGTGCCAGCAGTGGACCAAACCTAGCGGGGGGGGACAATGAGCAGTTCTTC.

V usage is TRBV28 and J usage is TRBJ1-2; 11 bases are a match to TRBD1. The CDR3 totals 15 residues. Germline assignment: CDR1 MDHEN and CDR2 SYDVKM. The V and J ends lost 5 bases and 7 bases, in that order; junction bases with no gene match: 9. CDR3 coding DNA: TGTGCCAGCAGTCCTACGGGACAGGGGGGTAGTGGCTACACCTTC. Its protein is CASSPTGQGGSGYTF.

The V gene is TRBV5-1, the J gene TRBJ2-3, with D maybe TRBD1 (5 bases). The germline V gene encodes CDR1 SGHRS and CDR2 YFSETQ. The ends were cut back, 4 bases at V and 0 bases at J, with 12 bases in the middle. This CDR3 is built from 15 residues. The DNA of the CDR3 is TGCGCCAGCAGCGGGGCGGTAACTAGCACAGATACGCAGTATTTT. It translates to CASSGAVTSTDTQYF.

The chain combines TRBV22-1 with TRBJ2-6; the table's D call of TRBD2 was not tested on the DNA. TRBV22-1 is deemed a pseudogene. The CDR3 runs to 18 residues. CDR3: CPGSTWRKRTSRANVLTF. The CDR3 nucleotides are TGTCCTGGGAGCACATGGAGAAAGCGAACAAGTCGGGCCAACGTCCTGACTTTC.

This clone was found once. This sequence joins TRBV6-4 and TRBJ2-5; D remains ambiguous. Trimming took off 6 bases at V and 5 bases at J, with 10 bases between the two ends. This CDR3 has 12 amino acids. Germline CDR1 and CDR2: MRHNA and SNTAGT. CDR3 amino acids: CASRKGQETQYF. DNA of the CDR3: TGTGCCAGCAGGAAAGGGCAGGAGACCCAGTACTTC.

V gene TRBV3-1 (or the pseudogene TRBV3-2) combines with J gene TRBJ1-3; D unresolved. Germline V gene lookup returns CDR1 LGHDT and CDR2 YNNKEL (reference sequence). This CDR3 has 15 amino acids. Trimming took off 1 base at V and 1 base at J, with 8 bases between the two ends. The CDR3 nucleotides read TGTGCCAGCAGCCAAGTATTAGGATCTGGAAACACCATATATTTT. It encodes CASSQVLGSGNTIYF.